This T cell receptor beta chain was identified during a study of T cell repertoires in cytomegalovirus infection. About the study: Recently described HLA-C-restricted plus well-studied HLA-B-restricted CMV epitopes were used. Evidence of both CMV infection and a matching HLA type came from public TCR beta signatures.

TCRdb itself ran the reads through MiXCR, one entry per CDR3 protein. The sample lists about 830,000 distinct CDR3 sequences; about 31% were seen once. The germline V gene encodes CDR1 MNHEY and CDR2 SVGAGI. The ends lost 6 bases at V and 4 bases at J; junction bases unmatched: 13. The CDR3 runs to 16 residues. In this sample, this clonotype turned up a few times. The antigen remains undetermined. The sequenced sample was cultured CD8+ T cells from PBMCs, obtained from culture after CMV antigen stimulation. The chain employs TRBV6-5 and TRBJ2-5, with 8 positions matching TRBD1. This clonotype was sampled from a human donor in good health (CMV status not recorded). Some clones in this sample may be carry-over from other donors' samples. CDR3: CASSTTTGELRETQYF. Here the CDR3 DNA reads TGTGCCAGCAGCACGACGACAGGGGAGTTGAGAGAGACCCAGTACTTC.